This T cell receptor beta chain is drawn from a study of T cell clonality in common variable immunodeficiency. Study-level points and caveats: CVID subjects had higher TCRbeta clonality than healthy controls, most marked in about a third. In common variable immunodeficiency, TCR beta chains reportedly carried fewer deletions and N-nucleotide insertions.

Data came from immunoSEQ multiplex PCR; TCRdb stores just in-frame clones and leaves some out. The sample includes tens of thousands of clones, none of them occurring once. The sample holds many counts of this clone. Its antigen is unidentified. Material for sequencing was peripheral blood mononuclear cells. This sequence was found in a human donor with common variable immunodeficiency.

The DNA read from the CDR3 is TGTGCCAGCTCACCAGGACAGGACCCCAACACTGAA. Translation: CASSPGQDPNTE. The full CDR3 protein reads CASSPGQDPNTEAFF. The rearrangement uses TRBV18 and TRBJ1-1; 7 nucleotides agree with TRBD1. The read ends 3 residues shy of where the CDR3 ends; the end is completed using the germline J gene. CDR1 and CDR2 (germline): KGHSH, LQKENI. The V and J ends lost 2 bases and 2 bases, in that order; junction bases with no gene match: 5. CDR3 length: 15 amino acids. The full variable domain, its missing parts supplied by reference TRBV18 and TRBJ1-1, is NAGVMQNPRHLVRRRGQEARLRCSPMKGHSHVYWYRQLPEEGLKFMVYLQKENIIDESGMPKERFSAEFPKEGPSILRIQQVVRGDSAAYFCASSPGQDPNTEAFFGQGTRLTVV.